The present T cell receptor beta chain was sequenced within a study of cytomegalovirus exposure and HLA in healthy donors. Overall study: Earlier, 100 million or so unique TCR beta sequences were recovered from approximately 180 million T cells by an analysis. Study conclusions and caveats: Follow-up analysis later connected one missense variant in DCLRE1C with trimming of TCR beta V- and J-genes.

Only a few counts were recorded for this clone. Its antigen is unknown. The study ran its PCR with 60 Vbeta and 13 Jbeta primers. Profiled with immunoSEQ multiplex PCR; TCRdb holds only in-frame clones, not every one. The data contain about 160,000 clones, 84% of them singletons. The V end lost 1 base, the J end lost 11 bases, and 12 bases lay between the germline ends. From germline, CDR1 is SEHNR and CDR2 FQNEAQ (reference sequence). The CDR3 spans 13 residues. The TCR sequence derives from a man between 18 and 35 years old in good health and CMV-seronegative. The chain links TRBV7-9 to TRBJ1-3; no clear D. Material: PBMCs. The CDR3 DNA follows: TGTGCCAGCAGCTTAGAGCCAGGCCCCGCCATATATTTT. It specifies CASSLEPGPAIYF.